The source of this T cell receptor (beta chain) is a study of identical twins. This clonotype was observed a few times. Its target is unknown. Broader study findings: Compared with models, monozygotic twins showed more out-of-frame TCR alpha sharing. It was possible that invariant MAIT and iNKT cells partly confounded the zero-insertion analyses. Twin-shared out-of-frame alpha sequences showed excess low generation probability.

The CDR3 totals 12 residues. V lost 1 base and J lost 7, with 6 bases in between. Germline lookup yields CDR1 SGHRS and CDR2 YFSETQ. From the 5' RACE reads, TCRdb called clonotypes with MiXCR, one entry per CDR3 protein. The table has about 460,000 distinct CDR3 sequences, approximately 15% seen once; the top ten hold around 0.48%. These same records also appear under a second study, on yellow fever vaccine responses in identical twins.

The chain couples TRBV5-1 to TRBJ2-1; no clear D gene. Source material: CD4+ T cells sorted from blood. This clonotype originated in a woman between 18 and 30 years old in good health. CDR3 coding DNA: TGCGCCAGCAGCTTGACCCTGAATGAGCAGTTCTTC. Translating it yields CASSLTLNEQFF.